This T cell receptor beta chain came from a study of OX40 agonist ivuxolimab in advanced cancers. Whole-study context: Three patients, one with hepatocellular carcinoma and two with cutaneous melanoma, achieved partial responses.

This CDR3 has 12 amino acids. The V end was cut by 5 bases, the J end by 1 base, with 8 bases between. CDR1 and CDR2 (germline): SQVTM, ANQGSEA. Method: immunoSEQ multiplex PCR; TCRdb's copy keeps in-frame clones and lacks some. The sample lists some 80,000 clones, around 87% occurring once. This receptor was obtained from an adult with an advanced solid tumor such as melanoma, head and neck, liver or kidney cancer. The source material was CD4+ or CD8+ T cells sorted from blood, sampled in a trial of the OX40 agonist ivuxolimab. This chain joins TRBV29-1 and TRBJ1-1; D call uncertain. CDR3 loop: CSVNAQNTEAFF. The DNA for the CDR3 is TGCAGCGTTAACGCCCAGAACACTGAAGCTTTCTTT.